These 13 T cell receptor beta chains were all obtained from the same sample, sequenced in a study of blood T cell repertoires in COVID-19. Sequenced by immunoSEQ multiplex PCR; TCRdb stores in-frame clones only, minus some. The sample records 150,000 to 200,000 clones, over 75% being singletons. The sequenced sample consisted of peripheral blood. The receptors come from a man between 60 and 70 years old with active or convalescent COVID-19.

This rearrangement joins TRBV3-1 (or the pseudogene TRBV3-2) to TRBJ2-1, with 10 bases that match TRBD2. Germline trimming cut 1 base from V and 9 bases from J; bases unmatched to any gene: 9. CDR1 and CDR2 from the germline V gene are LGHDT and YNNKEL (reference sequence). The CDR3 covers 16 residues. Here the CDR3 DNA reads TGTGCCAGCAGCCAAGGGTCAGCGGGGGGGCTAGGTGAGCAGTTCTTC. Amino acids: CASSQGSAGGLGEQFF.

The chain is built from TRBV10-2 and TRBJ1-6, with D tentatively TRBD1 (6 bases). V gave up 6 bases and J gave up 0 bases, with 12 bases separating them. CDR1 WSHSY and CDR2 SAAADI come from the germline V gene. The CDR3 totals 16 residues. CDR3 coding DNA: TGCGCCAGCAGAGGACAGTCAAGCTCCTATAATTCACCCCTCCACTTT. It is translated as CASRGQSSSYNSPLHF.

The chain couples TRBV28 to TRBJ2-1; a weak D match, TRBD2 (6 bases). There are 15 residues in the CDR3. The germline V gene has CDR1 MDHEN and CDR2 SYDVKM. Trimming left V 8 bases short and J 2 bases short, with 16 bases between. In DNA, the CDR3 is TGTGCCAGCGTTTCCGGGGGAGAGGCCTACAATGAGCAGTTCTTC. Protein product: CASVSGGEAYNEQFF.

The gene calls are TRBV29-1 and TRBJ2-7; D is perhaps TRBD1 (6 bases). Germline V CDR1 and CDR2: SQVTM, ANQGSEA. CDR3 length equals 12 residues. Trimming pared 8 bases from V and 2 bases from J, leaving 13 bases between. The CDR3 coding sequence is TGCAGCACCCAAACAGGGACCTACGAGCAGTACTTC. This translates into CSTQTGTYEQYF.

The chain recombines TRBV3-1 (or the pseudogene TRBV3-2) with TRBJ2-3; 7 bases are a match to TRBD2. With 3 bases clipped from V and 3 bases from J, the junction kept 6 bases outside the gene matches. The CDR3 contains 15 residues. Germline values: CDR1 LGHDT, CDR2 YNNKEL (reference sequence). CDR3 protein: CASSHSGGGTDTQYF. CDR3 DNA sequence: TGTGCCAGCAGCCACTCTGGCGGGGGTACAGATACGCAGTATTTT.

In this sample, this clone turned up a few times. J is TRBJ2-1 and V is TRBV5-1; 10 bases agree with TRBD2. CDR1 is SGHRS and CDR2 is YFSETQ in the germline V gene. The J segment lost 8 bases and the V segment lost 0 bases, leaving 11 bases of the junction unmatched. The CDR3 sequence is 17 residues long. This CDR3 reads CASSLVLAGALADEQFF. CDR3 sequence (DNA): TGCGCCAGCAGCTTGGTCCTAGCGGGAGCCTTAGCGGATGAGCAGTTCTTC.

This clone was seen repeatedly, ten times or more. The V gene is TRBV5-6, the J gene TRBJ2-1; no clear D. There are 13 residues in the CDR3. Trimming took 0 bases from V and 5 from J, leaving 6 bases between them. Germline CDR1 is SGHDT and CDR2 is YYEEEE. DNA for the CDR3: TGTGCCAGCAGCTTGGTGGCCAACAATGAGCAGTTCTTC. Its protein product is CASSLVANNEQFF.

The chain joins TRBV19 to TRBJ2-3; 12 bases are shared with TRBD2. Trimming cost V 7 bases and J 2 bases; bases outside gene matches: 4. Germline values: CDR1 LNHDA, CDR2 SQIVND (reference sequence). The CDR3 consists of 15 residues. CDR3 DNA: TGTGCCAGTACCGGACTAGCGGGAAACACAGATACGCAGTATTTT. Encoded protein: CASTGLAGNTDTQYF.

The rearrangement joins TRBV5-5 to TRBJ2-2, with a weak D call TRBD2 (5 bases). Germline V gives CDR1 SGHKS, CDR2 YYEKEE (reference sequence). The CDR3 contains 15 residues. Trimming left V 1 base short and J 0 bases short, with 7 bases between. The chain's CDR3 is CASSLYGANTGELFF. CDR3 DNA sequence: TGTGCCAGCAGCTTGTACGGGGCGAACACCGGGGAGCTGTTTTTT.

The CDR3 nucleotides are TGCGCCAGCAGCTTGTCAGCCCTCCTAGCGGATGAGCAGTTCTTC. It encodes CASSLSALLADEQFF. The V call is TRBV5-1, the J call TRBJ2-1; TRBD2 matches at 7 bases. The CDR3 covers 15 residues. V gave up 1 base and J gave up 8 bases; unmatched junction bases: 9. Germline CDR1 is SGHRS and CDR2 is YFSETQ.

The rearrangement uses TRBV5-1 and TRBJ2-5; D possibly corresponds to TRBD1 (6 bases). Germline V gene data show CDR1 as SGHRS and CDR2 as YFSETQ. The length of the CDR3 is 16 residues. Trimming removed 0 bases at V and 3 bases at J, with 15 bases between. CDR3 loop: CASSLGNFRTEETQYF. CDR3 in DNA: TGCGCCAGCAGCTTGGGTAATTTTCGGACAGAAGAGACCCAGTACTTC.

The V and J genes are TRBV5-6 and TRBJ1-1; 8 bases line up with TRBD1. The ends lost 2 bases at V and 4 bases at J; junction bases unmatched: 13. Germline V lookup: CDR1 SGHDT, CDR2 YYEEEE. This CDR3 comprises 17 residues. CDR3 sequence reads: CASSFSRTGRGITEAFF. The CDR3 coding sequence is TGTGCCAGCAGCTTTTCCCGGACAGGGCGGGGGATCACTGAAGCTTTCTTT.

The CDR3 DNA is TGTGCCAGCAGTTTAGAGACACCCAACACCGGGGAGCTGTTTTTT. Its translation is CASSLETPNTGELFF. The chain has TRBV28 and TRBJ2-2; no clear D gene. The germline CDR1 and CDR2 sequences are MDHEN and SYDVKM. V was shortened by 2 bases and J by 2 bases, with 9 bases between the two germline ends. This CDR3 is built from 15 residues.